What follows describes a single TCR beta chain. Study processing details: Reference gene primer amplification yielded estimated nucleated cell counts. Sequencing was performed with immunoSEQ multiplex PCR; in TCRdb, only in-frame clones are kept and a portion is missing. V and J calls and clone size are those listed in that table; D and trimming were worked out from the DNA. This table has about 290,000 clones, around 92% appearing once. The data originate from a study of blood T cell repertoires in COVID-19. Study context: Donors in the United States, Italy and Spain gave samples during acute or convalescent COVID-19.

V lost 1 base, J lost 3 bases, and 2 bases lay in between. CDR3 length: 12 residues. Germline-derived CDR1 and CDR2 are SGHNT and YENEEA. Seattle-derived patients entered the study during active infection and were followed longitudinally. This chain connects TRBV11-3 to TRBJ2-3; unclear D gene. This receptor was identified in a woman younger than 45 with COVID-19, enrolled during active disease. Sequenced material: peripheral blood. The CDR3 here is CASSLATDTQYF. The CDR3 DNA is TGTGCCAGCAGCTTAGCGACAGATACGCAGTATTTT.